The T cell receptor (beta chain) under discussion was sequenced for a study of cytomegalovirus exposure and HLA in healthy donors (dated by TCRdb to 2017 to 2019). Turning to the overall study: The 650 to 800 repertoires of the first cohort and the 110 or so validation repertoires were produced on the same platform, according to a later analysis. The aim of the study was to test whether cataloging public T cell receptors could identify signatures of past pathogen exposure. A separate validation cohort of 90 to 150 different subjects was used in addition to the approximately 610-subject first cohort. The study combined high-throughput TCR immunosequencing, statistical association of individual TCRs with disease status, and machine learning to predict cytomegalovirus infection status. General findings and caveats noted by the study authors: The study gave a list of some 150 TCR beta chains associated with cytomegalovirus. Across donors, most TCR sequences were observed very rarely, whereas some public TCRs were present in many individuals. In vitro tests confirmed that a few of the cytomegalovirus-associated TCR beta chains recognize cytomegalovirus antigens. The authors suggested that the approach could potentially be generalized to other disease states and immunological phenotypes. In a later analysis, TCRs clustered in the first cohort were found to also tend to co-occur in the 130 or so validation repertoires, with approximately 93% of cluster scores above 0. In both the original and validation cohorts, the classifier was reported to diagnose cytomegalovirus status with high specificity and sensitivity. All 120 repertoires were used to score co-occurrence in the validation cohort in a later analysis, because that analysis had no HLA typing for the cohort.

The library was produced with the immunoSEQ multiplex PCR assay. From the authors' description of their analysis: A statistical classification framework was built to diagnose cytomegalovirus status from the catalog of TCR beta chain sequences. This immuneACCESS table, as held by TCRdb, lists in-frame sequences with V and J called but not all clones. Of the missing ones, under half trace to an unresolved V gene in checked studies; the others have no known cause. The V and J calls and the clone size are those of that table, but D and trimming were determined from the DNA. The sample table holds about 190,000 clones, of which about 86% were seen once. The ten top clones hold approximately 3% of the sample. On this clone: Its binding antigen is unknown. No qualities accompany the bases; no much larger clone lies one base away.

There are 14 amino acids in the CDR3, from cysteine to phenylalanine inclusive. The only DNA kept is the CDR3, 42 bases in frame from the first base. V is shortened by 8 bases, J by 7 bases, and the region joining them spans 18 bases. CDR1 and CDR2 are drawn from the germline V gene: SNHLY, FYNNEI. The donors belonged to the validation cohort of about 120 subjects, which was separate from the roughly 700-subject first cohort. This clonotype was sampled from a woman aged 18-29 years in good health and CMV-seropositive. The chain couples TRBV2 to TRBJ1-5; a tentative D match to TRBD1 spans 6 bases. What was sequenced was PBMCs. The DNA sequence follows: TGTGCCAGCGGACAGTCCGCCGGCGGGCAGCCCCAGCATTTT. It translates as CASGQSAGGQPQHF.